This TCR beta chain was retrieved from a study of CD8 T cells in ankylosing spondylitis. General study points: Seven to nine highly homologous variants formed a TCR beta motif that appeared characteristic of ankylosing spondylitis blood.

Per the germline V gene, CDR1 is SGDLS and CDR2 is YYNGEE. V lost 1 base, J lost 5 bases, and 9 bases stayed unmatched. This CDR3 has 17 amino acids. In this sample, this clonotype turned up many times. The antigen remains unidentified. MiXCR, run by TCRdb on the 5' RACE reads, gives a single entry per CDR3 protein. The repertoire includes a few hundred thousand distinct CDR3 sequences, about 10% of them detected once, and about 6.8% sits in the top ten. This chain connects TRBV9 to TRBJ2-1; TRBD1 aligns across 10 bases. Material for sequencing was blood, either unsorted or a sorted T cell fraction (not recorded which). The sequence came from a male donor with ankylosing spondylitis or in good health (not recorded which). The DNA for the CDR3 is TGTGCCAGCAGCGTACTTTCTAGGACAGGGGGGAACAATGAGCAGTTCTTC. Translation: CASSVLSRTGGNNEQFF.